The 25 T cell receptor beta chains given below trace back to one sample, sequenced in a study of blood T cell repertoires in COVID-19. Profiled with immunoSEQ multiplex PCR; TCRdb holds only in-frame clones, not every one. The sample yields 220,000 or so clones, roughly 86% seen once. The sample taken for sequencing was peripheral blood. The receptors here all came from a woman in her 50s with COVID-19, enrolled during active disease.

The rearrangement links TRBV2 to TRBJ2-5; possible D gene TRBD1, 6 bases. V dropped 9 bases and J dropped 4 bases, with 9 bases sitting between them. CDR1 is SNHLY, CDR2 FYNNEI, per germline. The CDR3 covers 11 residues. The CDR3 loop is CASVRGETQYF. CDR3 nucleotides: TGTGCCAGTGTCAGGGGAGAGACCCAGTACTTC.

The chain couples TRBV28 to TRBJ2-7; possible D gene TRBD2, 6 bases. The CDR3 is made up of 14 amino acids. The V gene's germline CDR1 is MDHEN and CDR2 SYDVKM. Trimming shortened V by 2 bases and J by 6 bases, and 14 bases separated the two germline ends. CDR3 in amino acids: CASSLDRDFAEQYV. Written as DNA, the CDR3 is TGTGCCAGCAGTTTAGATCGGGACTTTGCCGAGCAGTACGTC.

CDR3 loop: CASSANPGQGTDTQYF. The CDR3 DNA sequence: TGCGCCAGCAGCGCCAATCCGGGACAGGGCACAGATACGCAGTATTTT. The rearrangement uses TRBV4-1 and TRBJ2-3; 8 bases map to TRBD1. CDR3 size: 16 residues. CDR1 is MGHRA and CDR2 is YSYEKL in the germline V gene. V lost 5 bases and J lost 1; bases outside the gene matches: 8.

The V and J genes are TRBV13 and TRBJ2-7; the D is unclear. The CDR3 consists of 15 residues. Germline V gene sequence: CDR1 PRHDT, CDR2 FYEKMQ (reference sequence). With 1 base removed from V and 2 bases from J, the gap between germline ends came to 12 bases. The CDR3: CASSLAPTPAYEQYF. In DNA, the CDR3 is TGTGCCAGCAGCTTAGCTCCGACACCAGCCTACGAGCAGTACTTC.

This clone has a single count. The V and J genes are TRBV12-3 or TRBV12-4 and TRBJ2-5; D is ambiguous. Trimming took 3 bases from V and 3 from J, leaving 8 bases between them. This CDR3 has 13 amino acids. Here the CDR3 DNA reads TGTGCCAGCAGTTTTGGCAGTAAAGAGACCCAGTACTTC. Its protein product is CASSFGSKETQYF.

In its sample, this clone was seen a few times. CDR3 nucleotide sequence: TGTGCCAGCAGCCCGTACGTCGCACGGACTGAAGCTTTCTTT. Residues: CASSPYVARTEAFF. This chain connects TRBV7-2 to TRBJ1-1; D is unclear. Germline V lookup: CDR1 SGHTA, CDR2 FQGNSA. The V gene lost 5 bases and the J gene lost 5 bases, with 15 bases spanning the gap. This CDR3 region has 14 residues. The complete variable domain, with remaining parts taken from reference TRBV7-2 and TRBJ1-1, reads GAGVSQSPSNKVTEKGKDVELRCDPISGHTALYWYRQSLGQGLEFLIYFQGNSAPDKSGLPSDRFSAERTGGSVSTLTIQRTQQEDSAVYLCASSPYVARTEAFFGQGTRLTVV.

For the CDR3, the DNA is TGCGCCAGCGCCAGGGGACGGCTTAACTATGGCTACACCTTC. This encodes CASARGRLNYGYTF. The chain joins TRBV5-1 to TRBJ1-2; a possible D gene is TRBD1 (6 bases). The V gene's germline CDR1 is SGHRS and CDR2 YFSETQ. CDR3 length equals 14 residues. V lost 7 bases and J lost 1, with 14 bases in between.

The CDR3 bases are TGTGCCAGCAGTTCCACAGGGATGAGTCTTGGCTACACCTTC. It yields the protein CASSSTGMSLGYTF. The rearrangement joins TRBV27 to TRBJ1-2; D perhaps matches TRBD1 (6 bases). V was pared by 4 bases and J by 7 bases, with 16 bases between. The CDR3 contains 14 residues. The V gene's germline CDR1 is MNHEY and CDR2 SMNVEV (reference sequence).

CDR3 residues: CASSRDSNTGELFF. The CDR3 DNA is TGTGCCAGTAGCCGGGACAGCAACACCGGGGAGCTGTTTTTT. The chain uses TRBV19 and TRBJ2-2, with 7 bases lining up with TRBD1. J gave up 2 bases and V 6 bases, and 3 bases lay outside the gene matches. CDR1 and CDR2 (germline): LNHDA, SQIVND (reference sequence). The CDR3 length is 14 residues.

V and J are TRBV6-6 and TRBJ2-6; perhaps TRBD1 as D (6 bases). The germline CDR1 and CDR2 sequences are MNHNY and SVGAGI (reference sequence). Trimming pared 5 bases from V and 4 bases from J, leaving 12 bases between. This CDR3 has 15 residues. CDR3 sequence: CASSTTGLGANVLTF. CDR3 bases: TGTGCCAGCAGTACTACAGGGTTAGGGGCCAACGTCCTGACTTTC.

The chain employs TRBV7-3 and TRBJ2-3; 12 nucleotides align to TRBD2. Losses at the gene ends were 2 bases for V and 4 bases for J; bases not matched to a gene: 10. There are 18 residues in the CDR3. The germline CDR1 and CDR2 sequences are SGHTA and FQGTGA. The CDR3 loop reads CASSLLGPSGGASDTQYF. CDR3 in DNA: TGTGCCAGCAGCTTACTAGGCCCTAGCGGGGGGGCCTCAGATACGCAGTATTTT. The complete variable domain, with remaining parts taken from reference TRBV7-3 and TRBJ2-3, reads GAGVSQTPSNKVTEKGKYVELRCDPISGHTALYWYRQSLGQGPEFLIYFQGTGAADDSGLPNDRFFAVRPEGSVSTLKIQRTERGDSAVYLCASSLLGPSGGASDTQYFGPGTRLTVL.

The gene calls are TRBV6-5 and TRBJ2-6; TRBD1 is a possible D gene (5 bases). The CDR3 spans 15 residues. The ends were cut back, 0 bases at V and 2 bases at J, with 5 bases in the middle. From germline, CDR1 is MNHEY and CDR2 SVGAGI. The DNA for the CDR3 is TGTGCCAGCAGTTACTCAGGGGCTGGGGCCAACGTCCTGACTTTC. This translates into CASSYSGAGANVLTF.

V usage is TRBV18 and J usage is TRBJ2-6; 9 bases are a match to TRBD1. Germline-derived CDR1 and CDR2 are KGHSH and LQKENI. CDR3 size: 17 residues. The trim removed 5 bases at V and 1 base at J, leaving 6 bases unmatched. The CDR3 protein is CASSSGQGRSGANVLTF. The DNA for the CDR3 is TGTGCCAGCTCATCTGGACAGGGGCGATCTGGGGCCAACGTCCTGACTTTC.

This sequence joins TRBV6-2 or TRBV6-3 and TRBJ1-5; tentatively, D is TRBD1 (6 bases). The CDR3 loop spans 15 amino acids. V was shortened by 1 base and J by 5 bases, with 12 bases between the two germline ends. CDR1 and CDR2 from the germline V gene are MNHEY and SVGEGT. The DNA for the CDR3 is TGTGCCAGCAGTTACTGGCAGGGGAAGGATCAGCCCCAGCATTTT. Its protein is CASSYWQGKDQPQHF.

The V and J genes are TRBV24-1 and TRBJ2-3; 7 bases line up with TRBD1. Germline V gives CDR1 KGHDR, CDR2 SFDVKD. The CDR3 is 16 residues long. Trimming took 4 bases from V and 6 from J; bases not matched to a gene: 12. The CDR3 DNA follows: TGTGCCACCAGTGACCCCAGGACAGGTTCGAGGGATACGCAGTATTTT. Encoded protein: CATSDPRTGSRDTQYF.

The chain recombines TRBV7-9 with TRBJ1-4, with TRBD1 as a possible D gene (5 bases). The CDR3 spans 11 residues. V was clipped by 5 bases and J by 10 bases, with 8 bases between them. Germline loops: CDR1 SEHNR, CDR2 FQNEAQ (reference sequence). CDR3 sequence reads: CASSLGAKLFF. The DNA for the CDR3 is TGTGCCAGCAGCCTAGGGGCAAAACTGTTTTTT.

The chain carries TRBV11-3 and TRBJ2-7; D is perhaps TRBD2 (7 bases). Germline assignment: CDR1 SGHNT and CDR2 YENEEA. V gave up 7 bases and J gave up 9 bases, with 25 bases separating them. The CDR3 length is 15 residues. The CDR3 protein is CASTLRGAQTEGQYF. The CDR3, as DNA: TGTGCCAGCACCCTCCGGGGGGCTCAAACGGAAGGGCAGTACTTC.

The V call is TRBV4-3, the J call TRBJ2-2; 7 bases agree with TRBD1. V shed 0 bases, J shed 6 bases, and the junction held 1 base outside the gene matches. The CDR3 loop spans 14 amino acids. Germline-derived CDR1 and CDR2 are LGHNA and YSLEER. In DNA, the CDR3 is TGCGCCAGCAGCCAAGAACAGGGGCCCGGGGAGCTGTTTTTT. Its translation is CASSQEQGPGELFF.

The chain carries TRBV13 and TRBJ1-6; D not certain. The CDR3 has 19 residues. Germline loops: CDR1 PRHDT, CDR2 FYEKMQ (reference sequence). V was pared by 1 base and J by 1 base, with 17 bases between. CDR3 nucleotides: TGTGCCAGCAGCTTAGTAGCGGGTCTGGGGATGTCCTATAATTCACCCCTCCACTTT. It translates to CASSLVAGLGMSYNSPLHF.

The chain uses TRBV11-3 and TRBJ1-3; D might be TRBD1 (6 bases). The germline V gene has CDR1 SGHNT and CDR2 YENEEA. This CDR3 has 16 amino acids. V was clipped by 5 bases and J by 1 base, with 15 bases between them. The CDR3 DNA reads TGTGCCAGCAGCCCACGCCACGGACAGTCTGGAAACACCATATATTTT. Its protein is CASSPRHGQSGNTIYF.

The chain carries TRBV9 and TRBJ1-5; 8 bases are shared with TRBD1. CDR1 and CDR2 from the germline V gene are SGDLS and YYNGEE. The CDR3 spans 15 residues. Trimming took 0 bases from V and 6 from J; bases not matched to a gene: 5. DNA of the CDR3: TGTGCCAGCAGCGTAGACCAGGGGGCAGGTCAGCCCCAGCATTTT. It is translated as CASSVDQGAGQPQHF.

V usage is TRBV6-6 and J usage is TRBJ1-1, with 8 bases that match TRBD1. Per germline, CDR1 MNHNY and CDR2 SVGAGI (reference sequence). The CDR3 loop spans 15 amino acids. The V segment lost 6 bases and the J segment 4 bases; nucleotides outside the gene matches: 10. The CDR3: CASRRTGNGATEAFF. The CDR3 nucleotides read TGTGCCAGCAGGCGGACAGGGAACGGGGCCACTGAAGCTTTCTTT.

The rearrangement joins TRBV2 to TRBJ1-1; possible D gene TRBD1, 6 bases. CDR3 length equals 12 residues. CDR1 is SNHLY, CDR2 FYNNEI, per germline. The ends were cut back, 7 bases at V and 8 bases at J, with 14 bases in the middle. This chain's CDR3 is CASTEGGIEAFF. The CDR3 coding sequence is TGTGCCAGCACCGAAGGGGGTATCGAAGCTTTCTTT.

The rearrangement uses TRBV21-1 and TRBJ2-1; the D call in the table, TRBD1, was not verified against the DNA. TRBV21-1 is termed a pseudogene. The CDR3 totals 15 residues. The CDR3: CASSKLDGRRVEQFF. In nucleotides, the CDR3 is TGTGCCAGCAGCAAACTCGACGGGCGCAGGGTTGAGCAGTTCTTC.

Only one count was recorded for this clone. The gene calls are TRBV25-1 and TRBJ1-1; the match to TRBD1 covers 7 bases. Looked up from germline, CDR1 is MGHDK and CDR2 is SYGVNS. This CDR3 has 16 residues. Unmatched junction bases numbered 15, after V lost 7 bases and J lost 4 bases. The CDR3 sequence is CASNPSTGKVGTEAFF. CDR3 sequence (DNA): TGTGCCAGCAATCCCTCGACAGGGAAAGTGGGCACTGAAGCTTTCTTT.